This T cell receptor (beta chain) was captured by sequencing in a study of human T cells and chemical hapten exposure. Authors' methods: A typical sample had some 87,000 TCRs, with about 20,000 to 700,000 overall. TCRdb reprocessed the RACE reads via MiXCR and lists one record per CDR3 protein. The V and J calls follow TCRdb's processing rather than the paper's. The sample includes about 30,000 distinct CDR3 sequences, approximately 6% of them seen just once. Study conclusions and caveats: Expanded TCR sets contained significantly more large CDR3 similarity clusters than controls.

The germline V and J ends were trimmed by 6 bases and 6 bases, with 16 bases remaining between them. CDR3 size: 14 residues. This clonotype was counted ten times or more. What it binds is not known. Time point described: patch test 3, about 24 weeks after DPC sensitization. Regarding treatment: therapeutic diphenylcyclopropenone sensitization with weekly scalp DPC. Blood draws preceded each patch test application. Whole blood, unfractionated, served as the material for total RNA extraction. The sequence derives from a man in his thirties or forties with alopecia areata. Some clones in this sample may be carry-over from other donors' samples. The chain recombines TRBV12-3 or TRBV12-4 with TRBJ2-3; D perhaps matches TRBD2 (6 bases). Sample: whole blood, taken in connection with sensitization to the hapten diphenylcyclopropenone (DPC). In nucleotides, the CDR3 is TGTGCCAGCAGACCCGGTCCTAGCGCCGATACGCAGTATTTT. As protein: CASRPGPSADTQYF.